One and the same sample provided the 20 T cell receptor beta chains below, sequenced in a study of blood T cell repertoires in COVID-19. Generated by immunoSEQ multiplex PCR, the TCRdb table keeps only in-frame clones and is missing some. Of approximately 240,000 clones listed, 75% to 95% were seen once; the top ten hold 1.5% to 2%. The sample comprised PBMCs or T cells enriched from blood (not recorded which). These receptors came from a woman between 18 and 29 years old who had recovered from COVID-19.

This clone has a single count. The chain carries TRBV2 and TRBJ1-1, with D hard to call. The V and J ends lost 0 bases and 10 bases respectively, with 24 bases between them. The CDR3 sequence is 17 residues long. Germline V CDR1 and CDR2: SNHLY, FYNNEI. The CDR3 DNA is TGTGCCAGCAGTGAAGCGCTTACGGAGCCCCTAGGTGGATCAGCTTTCTTT. This sequence encodes CASSEALTEPLGGSAFF.

The V gene is TRBV5-5, the J gene TRBJ2-2; D is possibly TRBD1 (6 bases). Trimming took off 4 bases at V and 1 base at J, with 8 bases between the two ends. CDR1 SGHKS and CDR2 YYEKEE come from the germline V gene (reference sequence). The CDR3 sequence is 14 residues long. In DNA, the CDR3 is TGTGCCAGCAGCCTGGACAGGAACACCGGGGAGCTGTTTTTT. This sequence encodes CASSLDRNTGELFF.

V and J are TRBV9 and TRBJ2-1; 14 bases are a match to TRBD2. CDR3 length: 18 residues. Per germline, CDR1 SGDLS and CDR2 YYNGEE. Trimming took 5 bases from V and 9 from J; bases not matched to a gene: 16. The CDR3 sequence: CASSDNPRGLAGVGEQFF. The DNA for the CDR3 is TGTGCCAGCAGTGATAACCCCAGGGGACTAGCGGGAGTAGGTGAGCAGTTCTTC.

J is TRBJ2-1 and V is TRBV27, with D perhaps TRBD1 (5 bases). The V gene's germline CDR1 is MNHEY and CDR2 SMNVEV (reference sequence). The CDR3 totals 13 residues. Trimming removed 3 bases at V and 8 bases at J, with 11 bases between. The CDR3 DNA sequence: TGTGCCAGCAGTTTGGCAGGGTTCTATGAGCAGTTCTTC. Protein product: CASSLAGFYEQFF.

This chain joins TRBV5-1 and TRBJ2-1, with TRBD2 as a possible D gene (5 bases). This CDR3 spans 15 amino acids. Germline V gives CDR1 SGHRS, CDR2 YFSETQ. The V gene lost 1 base and the J gene lost 6 bases, with 14 bases spanning the gap. The CDR3 DNA reads as TGCGCCAGCAGCTTGAGTCCGGGGTCCCCCAATGAGCAGTTCTTC. This codes for CASSLSPGSPNEQFF.

The V and J genes are TRBV28 and TRBJ2-3, with 7 bases that match TRBD2. The CDR3 is 15 amino acids. V lost 6 bases to trimming and J lost 6 bases; unmatched junction nucleotides: 12. Germline assignment: CDR1 MDHEN and CDR2 SYDVKM. Here the CDR3 DNA reads TGTGCCAGCAGCAATCAGCGGGACCCCAGGGATACGCAGTATTTT. Translating gives CASSNQRDPRDTQYF.

V gene TRBV3-1 (or the pseudogene TRBV3-2) combines with J gene TRBJ2-1; D ambiguous. The CDR3 runs to 14 residues. V dropped 0 bases and J dropped 3 bases, with 6 bases sitting between them. Germline CDR1 is LGHDT and CDR2 is YNNKEL (reference sequence). The CDR3 reads CASSQDSGYNEQFF. The CDR3 region has the DNA TGTGCCAGCAGCCAAGATTCCGGCTACAATGAGCAGTTCTTC.

The CDR3 region has the DNA TGTGCCAGCAGCCCCCAGGCAGCCACAGATACGCAGTATTTT. Its protein is CASSPQAATDTQYF. The chain carries TRBV9 and TRBJ2-3; D not resolved. This CDR3 comprises 14 residues. Germline CDR1 is SGDLS and CDR2 is YYNGEE. Trimming shortened V by 4 bases and J by 2 bases, and 11 bases separated the two germline ends.

The chain couples TRBV4-3 to TRBJ2-3; 9 nucleotides match TRBD2. J lost 1 base, V lost 4 bases, and 9 bases had no gene match. Germline CDR1 LGHNA, CDR2 YSLEER. The CDR3 consists of 17 residues. This chain's CDR3 is CASSRFSSSGGTDTQYF. Here the CDR3 DNA reads TGCGCCAGCAGCCGTTTCTCGTCTAGCGGGGGCACAGATACGCAGTATTTT.

This clone was seen a single time. The rearrangement uses TRBV10-3 and TRBJ2-7, with no clear D. Germline CDR1 is ENHRY and CDR2 is SYGVKD. V shed 4 bases and J shed 2 bases, with 6 bases lying between them. The CDR3 is 12 residues long. The DNA of the CDR3 is TGTGCCATCAGTGGACAAACCTACGAGCAGTACTTC. Translating it yields CAISGQTYEQYF.

This chain uses TRBV5-1 with TRBJ1-3; 7 positions agree with TRBD1. The CDR3 consists of 17 residues. V shed 1 base, J shed 4 bases, and the junction held 11 bases outside the gene matches. The V gene's germline CDR1 is SGHRS and CDR2 YFSETQ. CDR3 in DNA: TGCGCCAGCAGCTTGACGACAGGGAATAGTTTCGGAAACACCATATATTTT. It is translated as CASSLTTGNSFGNTIYF.

The chain combines TRBV11-2 with TRBJ2-1; TRBD2 matches at 7 bases. V lost 5 bases and J lost 10; bases outside the gene matches: 17. This CDR3 comprises 16 residues. Looked up from germline, CDR1 is SGHAT and CDR2 is FQNNGV. The CDR3 nucleotides read TGTGCCAGCAGCCCGGCACTAGCGTTGGATACGGGCGAGCAGTTCTTC. It encodes CASSPALALDTGEQFF.

The chain combines TRBV28 with TRBJ2-1; 7 bases map to TRBD1. Germline assignment: CDR1 MDHEN and CDR2 SYDVKM. The V gene end was trimmed by 6 bases and the J gene end by 7 bases; junction bases not matched to a gene: 21. The CDR3 is 18 residues long. CDR3 in amino acids: CASSQGQMGVLLMNEQFF. CDR3 nucleotides: TGTGCCAGCAGCCAGGGACAGATGGGGGTCCTCCTCATGAATGAGCAGTTCTTC.

The V and J genes are TRBV14 and TRBJ1-1; D gene ambiguous. The CDR3 sequence is 12 residues long. Germline V CDR1 and CDR2: SGHDN, FVKESK. V was shortened by 4 bases and J by 10 bases, with 13 bases between the two germline ends. Written as DNA, the CDR3 is TGTGCCAGCAGCCCCTCCCGAAGTAGAGCTTTCTTT. Protein sequence: CASSPSRSRAFF.

The chain employs TRBV7-9 and TRBJ1-1; D possibly corresponds to TRBD1 (6 bases). In germline, CDR1 is SEHNR, CDR2 FQNEAQ (reference sequence). The length of the CDR3 is 14 residues. The V end lost 4 bases, the J end lost 0 bases, and 9 bases lay between the germline ends. CDR3: CASSWTVMNTEAFF. The CDR3 DNA follows: TGTGCCAGCAGCTGGACAGTCATGAACACTGAAGCTTTCTTT. Using reference TRBV7-9 and TRBJ1-1 for the parts outside the CDR3, the full variable domain is DTGVSQNPRHKITKRGQNVTFRCDPISEHNRLYWYRQTLGQGPEFLTYFQNEAQLEKSRLLSDRFSAERPKGSFSTLEIQRTEQGDSAMYLCASSWTVMNTEAFFGQGTRLTVV.

The chain links TRBV5-4 to TRBJ2-1; D gene uncertain. Trimming removed 2 bases from V and 5 bases from J, with 8 bases in between. The CDR3 spans 13 residues. Germline CDR1 SGHNT, CDR2 YYREEE (reference sequence). Here the CDR3 reads CASSFVVNNEQFF. The CDR3 DNA is TGTGCCAGCAGCTTCGTCGTAAACAATGAGCAGTTCTTC.

This chain connects TRBV28 to TRBJ1-2, with 8 bases lining up with TRBD1. The V gene end was trimmed by 7 bases and the J gene end by 4 bases; junction bases not matched to a gene: 8. The CDR3 loop spans 14 amino acids. Germline V lookup: CDR1 MDHEN, CDR2 SYDVKM. The chain's CDR3 is CASTWTGLGYGYTF. The CDR3 DNA reads as TGTGCCAGCACTTGGACAGGGCTGGGCTATGGCTACACCTTC.

The chain uses TRBV6-1 and TRBJ2-2; D unresolved. Germline V CDR1 and CDR2: MNHNS, SASEGT. CDR3 length: 12 residues. Trimming cost V 1 base and J 5 bases, with 2 bases left between them. CDR3 in DNA: TGTGCCAGCAGTGAAGTAACCGGGGAGCTGTTTTTT. Translated, it gives CASSEVTGELFF.

The chain carries TRBV11-3 and TRBJ2-1; no firm D call. V was clipped by 5 bases and J by 0 bases, with 14 bases between them. The germline gives CDR1 SGHNT, CDR2 YENEEA. The CDR3 consists of 16 residues. The CDR3 DNA reads as TGTGCCAGCAGCGGAGATTTGGTGGGCTCCTACAATGAGCAGTTCTTC. Protein: CASSGDLVGSYNEQFF.

This clone occurred a few times. The chain couples TRBV12-5 to TRBJ1-3; TRBD1 matches 9 bases. CDR3 size: 18 residues. Germline V lookup: CDR1 LGHNT, CDR2 FRNRAP. V gave up 7 bases and J gave up 4 bases; unmatched junction bases: 17. The CDR3 nucleotides are TGTGCTAGTGCCCCCCCGGGACAGGGTTTGAATTTCGGAAACACCATATATTTT. Amino acids: CASAPPGQGLNFGNTIYF. The variable domain in full, completed from reference TRBV12-5 and TRBJ1-3, reads DARVTQTPRHKVTEMGQEVTMRCQPILGHNTVFWYRQTMMQGLELLAYFRNRAPLDDSGMPKDRFSAEMPDATLATLKIQPSEPRDSAVYFCASAPPGQGLNFGNTIYFGEGSWLTVV.